Below, 4 T cell receptor beta chains from the same sample are listed, as sequenced in a study of T cell repertoires in cytomegalovirus infection. The antigens these receptors bind are not known. TCRdb redid the calling of the reads with MiXCR, one entry per CDR3 protein. This table has around 900,000 distinct CDR3 sequences, roughly 30% appearing once. The specimen comprised cultured CD8+ T cells from PBMCs, sampled from culture after CMV antigen stimulation. Receptor source: a human donor in good health (CMV status not recorded). Some clones in this sample may be carry-over from other donors' samples.

This chain links TRBV18 with TRBJ2-1; D is ambiguous. The CDR3 contains 14 residues. The V gene lost 5 bases and the J gene lost 0 bases, with 8 bases spanning the gap. The germline CDR1 and CDR2 sequences are KGHSH and LQKENI. CDR3 DNA sequence: TGTGCCAGCTCAGTCGATAGCTCCTACAATGAGCAGTTCTTC. Its translation: CASSVDSSYNEQFF. Based on the CDR3 plus reference TRBV18 and TRBJ2-1, the full variable domain is NAGVMQNPRHLVRRRGQEARLRCSPMKGHSHVYWYRQLPEEGLKFMVYLQKENIIDESGMPKERFSAEFPKEGPSILRIQQVVRGDSAAYFCASSVDSSYNEQFFGPGTRLTVL.

This chain joins TRBV20-1 and TRBJ2-3; tentatively, D is TRBD1 (6 bases). CDR1 and CDR2 from the germline V gene are DFQATT and SNEGSKA (reference sequence). Trimming took off 1 base at V and 2 bases at J, with 13 bases between the two ends. This CDR3 has 15 residues. The CDR3 DNA is TGCAGTGCTAGAGCAACAGGGTTCTCCACAGATACGCAGTATTTT. It specifies CSARATGFSTDTQYF.

The gene calls are TRBV7-9 and TRBJ1-2, with 7 nucleotides matching TRBD1. Germline V gives CDR1 SEHNR, CDR2 FQNEAQ (reference sequence). V was pared by 5 bases and J by 3 bases, with 12 bases of the junction left unmatched. The CDR3 is made up of 16 amino acids. This CDR3 reads CASSGTAPPGDYGYTF. The CDR3 DNA reads as TGTGCCAGCAGCGGGACAGCCCCGCCAGGTGACTATGGCTACACCTTC. Full variable domain (remainder filled in from reference TRBV7-9 and TRBJ1-2): DTGVSQNPRHKITKRGQNVTFRCDPISEHNRLYWYRQTLGQGPEFLTYFQNEAQLEKSRLLSDRFSAERPKGSFSTLEIQRTEQGDSAMYLCASSGTAPPGDYGYTFGSGTRLTVV.

The rearrangement uses TRBV19 and TRBJ2-1; 12 bases match TRBD2. Germline values: CDR1 LNHDA, CDR2 SQIVND (reference sequence). The V gene end was trimmed by 1 base and the J gene end by 4 bases; junction bases not matched to a gene: 5. This CDR3 is 17 amino acids long. The DNA for the CDR3 is TGTGCCAGTAGTATAGTTCGGACTAGCGGGGCGTACAATGAGCAGTTCTTC. Translated, it gives CASSIVRTSGAYNEQFF.